This TCR beta chain comes out of a study of cytomegalovirus exposure and HLA in healthy donors. Broader study findings: The study recorded 160 or so TCR beta chains that were cytomegalovirus-associated. Accounts indicate the classifier identified cytomegalovirus status with strong specificity and sensitivity. Most TCR sequences showed up rarely, but some public TCRs showed up in many donors.

As concerns this clone: The antigen is unknown.

Only in-frame clones appear in the TCRdb table, and some are missing; sequencing was by immunoSEQ multiplex PCR. Of around 150,000 clones listed, 70% to 90% are singletons. From germline, CDR1 is SGHDT and CDR2 YYEEEE. The CDR3 loop spans 16 amino acids. Trimming cost V 3 bases and J 3 bases, with 18 bases left between them. This clonotype was obtained from a man between 18 and 29 years old in good health and CMV-seronegative. Sequenced sample: PBMCs. The rearrangement links TRBV5-6 to TRBJ1-2; tentative D call: TRBD1 (5 bases). CDR3 protein: CASSSNIDSFYYGYTF. As DNA, the CDR3 is TGTGCCAGCAGCTCAAATATAGACAGCTTCTACTATGGCTACACCTTC.